This TCR beta chain emerged from a study of blood T cell repertoires in COVID-19. Study in general: COVID-19 samples from acute and convalescent phases originated in the United States, Italy and Spain. T cells, B-cell-depleted T cells, or PBMCs supplied cDNA or gDNA.

Germline values: CDR1 SEHNR, CDR2 FQNEAQ (reference sequence). Unmatched junction bases numbered 10, after V lost 5 bases and J lost 7 bases. The CDR3 sequence is 15 residues long. Original processing methods: Scientists estimated how many nucleated cells there were by amplifying reference gene primers. Generated by immunoSEQ multiplex PCR, the TCRdb table keeps only in-frame clones and is missing some. That table supplies the V and J calls and clone size; D and trimming were determined from the DNA. The sample yields around 450,000 clones, roughly 89% seen once. The chain uses TRBV7-9 and TRBJ2-1, with 8 bases lining up with TRBD2. The TCR was taken from a woman aged 30 to 39 with acute or convalescent COVID-19. The sample comprised peripheral blood. Here the CDR3 DNA reads TGTGCCAGCAGCGCCGTCGGGGGGGCGTTGAATGAGCAGTTCTTC. Its translation: CASSAVGGALNEQFF.